The T cell receptor (beta chain) under discussion was sequenced for a study of CD8+ T cells in alopecia areata. Whole-study context: The graft donors were approximately 6-12-month-old C3H/HeJ mice with spontaneous alopecia, and their skin went to approximately 7-11-week-old female C3H/HeJ mice.

Sorting of pooled cutaneous lymph node cells used CD4, CD8alpha, NKG2D, NKG2ACE and other markers. Following RNA extraction, reverse transcription yielded cDNA that acted as the sequencing template. Clones were sequenced by immunoSEQ multiplex PCR, and TCRdb holds only the in-frame ones, with some missing. The sample was found to contain over 250,000 clones, and every one recurs. Details on this clone: Its target is unknown. The listed genes are named as in mouse.

General study findings and limits: Sharing of TCRs across patients appeared less clear than in mice, possibly for HLA-related reasons.

Sequences were obtained from CD4+ T cells sorted from a lymph node. The TCR originated in a C3H/HeJ mouse with alopecia areata. Strain haplotype (MHC): H2-k.

The sequenced CDR3 bases are TGTGCCAGCAGCCCCCGGACAGAAAATTCGCCC. Translation: CASSPRTENSP. The CDR3 as a whole reads CASSPRTENSPLYF. The chain joins TRBV19 to TRBJ1-6, with D possibly TRBD1 on 6 matching bases. The CDR3 end is not reached by the read, which stops 3 residues before it; the germline J gene fills it in. TRBJ1-6 is labeled an ORF, and its function is uncertain. The CDR3 runs 14 residues. Trimming removed 5 bases at V and 7 bases at J, with 13 bases between. Per the germline V gene, CDR1 is FNHDT and CDR2 is SITEND (reference sequence).